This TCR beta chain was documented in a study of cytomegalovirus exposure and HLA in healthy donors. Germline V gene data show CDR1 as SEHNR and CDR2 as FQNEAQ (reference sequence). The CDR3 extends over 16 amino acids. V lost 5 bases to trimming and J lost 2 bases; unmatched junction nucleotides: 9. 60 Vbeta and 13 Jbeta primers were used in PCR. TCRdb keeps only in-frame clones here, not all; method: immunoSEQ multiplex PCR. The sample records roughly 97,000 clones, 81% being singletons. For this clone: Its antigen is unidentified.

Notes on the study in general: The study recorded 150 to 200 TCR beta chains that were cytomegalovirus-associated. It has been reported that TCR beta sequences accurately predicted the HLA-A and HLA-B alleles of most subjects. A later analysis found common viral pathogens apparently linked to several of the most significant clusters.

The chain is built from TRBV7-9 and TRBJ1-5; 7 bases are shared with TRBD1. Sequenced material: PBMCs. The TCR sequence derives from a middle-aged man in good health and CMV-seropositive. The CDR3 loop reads CASSPGQAFRNQPQHF. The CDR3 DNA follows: TGTGCCAGCAGCCCCGGACAGGCCTTCCGCAATCAGCCCCAGCATTTT.